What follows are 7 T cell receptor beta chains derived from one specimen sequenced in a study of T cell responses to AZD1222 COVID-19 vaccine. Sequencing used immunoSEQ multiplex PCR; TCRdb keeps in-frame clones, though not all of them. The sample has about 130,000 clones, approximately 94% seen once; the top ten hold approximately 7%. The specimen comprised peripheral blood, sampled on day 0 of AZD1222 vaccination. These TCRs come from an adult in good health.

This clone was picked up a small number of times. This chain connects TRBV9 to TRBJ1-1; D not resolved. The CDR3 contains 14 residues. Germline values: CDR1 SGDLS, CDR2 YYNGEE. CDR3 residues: CASSSGDLNTEAFF. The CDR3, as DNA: TGTGCTTCGAGCTCGGGAGACCTGAACACTGAAGCTTTCTTT.

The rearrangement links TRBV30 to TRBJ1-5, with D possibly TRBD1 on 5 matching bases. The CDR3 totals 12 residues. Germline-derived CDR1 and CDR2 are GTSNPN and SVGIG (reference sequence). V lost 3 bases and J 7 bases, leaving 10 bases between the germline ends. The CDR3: CAWSRDNQPQHF. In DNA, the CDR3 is TGTGCCTGGAGCAGGGATAACCAGCCCCAGCATTTT.

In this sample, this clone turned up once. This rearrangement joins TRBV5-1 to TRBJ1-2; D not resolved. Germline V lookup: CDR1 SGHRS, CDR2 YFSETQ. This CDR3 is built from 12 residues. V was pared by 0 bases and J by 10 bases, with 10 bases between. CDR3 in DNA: TGCGCCAGCAGCTTGGACTGGGCGGACTACACCTTC. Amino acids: CASSLDWADYTF.

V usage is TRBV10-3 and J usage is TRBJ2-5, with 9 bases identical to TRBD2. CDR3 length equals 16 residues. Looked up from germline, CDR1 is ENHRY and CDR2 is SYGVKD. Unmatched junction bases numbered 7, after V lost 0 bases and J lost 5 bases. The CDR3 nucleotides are TGTGCCATCAGTGAGTCCGGGGTAGCGGGAGTTGAGACCCAGTACTTC. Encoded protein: CAISESGVAGVETQYF.

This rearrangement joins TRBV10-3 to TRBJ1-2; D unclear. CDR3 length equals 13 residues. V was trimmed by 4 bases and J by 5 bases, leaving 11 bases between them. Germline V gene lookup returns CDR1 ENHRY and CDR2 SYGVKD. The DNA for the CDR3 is TGTGCCATCAGTGGGGCCGAGAGGTATGGCTACACCTTC. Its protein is CAISGAERYGYTF.

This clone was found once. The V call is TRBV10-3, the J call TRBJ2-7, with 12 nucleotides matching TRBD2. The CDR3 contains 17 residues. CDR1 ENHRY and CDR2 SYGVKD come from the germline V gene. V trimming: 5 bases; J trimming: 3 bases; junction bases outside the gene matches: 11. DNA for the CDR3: TGTGCCATCAGTCCTTCTAGCGGGAGGGCCGTTAGCTACGAGCAGTACTTC. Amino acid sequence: CAISPSSGRAVSYEQYF.

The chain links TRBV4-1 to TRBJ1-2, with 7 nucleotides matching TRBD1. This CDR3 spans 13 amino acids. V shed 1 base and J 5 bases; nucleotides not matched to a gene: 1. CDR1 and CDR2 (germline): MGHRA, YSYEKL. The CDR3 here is CASSQGQGYGYTF. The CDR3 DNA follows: TGCGCCAGCAGCCAAGGACAGGGTTATGGCTACACCTTC.